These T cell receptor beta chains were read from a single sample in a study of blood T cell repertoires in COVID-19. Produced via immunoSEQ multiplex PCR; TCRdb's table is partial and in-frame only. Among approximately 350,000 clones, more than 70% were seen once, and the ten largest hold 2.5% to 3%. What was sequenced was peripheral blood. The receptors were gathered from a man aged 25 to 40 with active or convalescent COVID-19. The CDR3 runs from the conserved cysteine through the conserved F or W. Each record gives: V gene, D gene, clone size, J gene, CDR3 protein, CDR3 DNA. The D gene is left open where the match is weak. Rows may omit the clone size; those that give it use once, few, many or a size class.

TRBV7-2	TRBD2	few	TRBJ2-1	CASSSWTSNEQFF	TGTGCCAGCAGCTCCTGGACTAGCAATGAGCAGTTCTTC
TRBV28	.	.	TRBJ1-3	CASSFAGGGNTIYF	TGTGCCAGCAGTTTCGCGGGGGGCGGAAACACCATATATTTT
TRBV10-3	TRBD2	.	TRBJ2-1	CAIGPGGRASEQFF	TGTGCCATCGGGCCAGGCGGGAGGGCCAGTGAGCAGTTCTTC
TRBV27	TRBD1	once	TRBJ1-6	CASSTQGQGVSPLHF	TGTGCCAGCAGTACGCAGGGACAGGGGGTTTCACCCCTCCACTTT
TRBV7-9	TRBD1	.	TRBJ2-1	CASSRTGPPFF	TGTGCCAGCAGTCGGACAGGGCCCCCGTTCTTC
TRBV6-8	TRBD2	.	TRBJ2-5	CASSYPGDSGRIWETQYF	TGTGCCAGCAGTTATCCCGGGGATAGCGGGAGGATTTGGGAGACCCAGTACTTC
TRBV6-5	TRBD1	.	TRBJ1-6	CASRTTTGANSPLHF	TGTGCCAGCAGGACAACTACAGGGGCTAATTCACCCCTCCACTTT
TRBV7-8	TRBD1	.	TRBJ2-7	CASSPGTGIRDEQYF	TGTGCCAGCAGCCCCGGGACAGGGATTAGGGACGAGCAGTACTTC
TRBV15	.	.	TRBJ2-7	CATSSNSGYEQYF	TGTGCCACCAGCAGCAACAGCGGGTACGAGCAGTACTTC
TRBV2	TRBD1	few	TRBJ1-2	CASSGTGQGNYGYTF	TGTGCCAGCAGCGGTACCGGACAGGGGAACTATGGCTACACCTTC
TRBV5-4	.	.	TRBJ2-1	CASSTLRSSYNEQFF	TGTGCCAGCAGTACGCTACGGAGCTCCTACAATGAGCAGTTCTTC
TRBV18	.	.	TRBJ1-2	CASSPSGHSYGYTF	TGTGCCAGCTCACCCTCCGGACACAGCTATGGCTACACCTTC
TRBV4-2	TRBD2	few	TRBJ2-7	CASSQEPGTSGIYEQYF	TGTGCCAGCAGCCAAGAACCCGGGACTAGCGGAATATACGAGCAGTACTTC
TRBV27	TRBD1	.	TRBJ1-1	CASSDWTGPNTEAFF	TGTGCCAGCAGTGACTGGACAGGACCGAACACTGAAGCTTTCTTT
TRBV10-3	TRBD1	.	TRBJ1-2	CAISEPDRGSYTF	TGTGCCATCAGTGAGCCTGACAGGGGTAGCTACACCTTC
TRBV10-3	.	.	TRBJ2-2	CAISVSRDTGELFF	TGTGCCATCAGTGTTTCCCGGGACACCGGGGAGCTGTTTTTT
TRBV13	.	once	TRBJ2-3	CASSLGHPSTDTQYF	TGTGCCAGCAGCTTGGGACATCCTAGCACAGATACGCAGTATTTT
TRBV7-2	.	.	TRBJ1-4	CASSLGGGLEEKLFF	TGTGCCAGCAGCCTAGGGGGAGGGTTGGAAGAAAAACTGTTTTTT